This T cell receptor beta chain derives from a study of T cell responses to AZD1222 COVID-19 vaccine. This CDR3 region has 13 residues. V lost 5 bases and J 5 bases, leaving 12 bases between the germline ends. CDR1 and CDR2 (germline): SGHTA, FQGNSA. The data were produced by immunoSEQ multiplex PCR, yet TCRdb's version contains in-frame clones alone and is incomplete. The sample has around 150,000 clones; 92% are singletons. The J gene is TRBJ1-1, the V gene TRBV7-2; D possibly corresponds to TRBD1 (5 bases). The sample here was peripheral blood, taken 28 days after the second AZD1222 dose. The clonotype was recovered from an adult who received the AZD1222 COVID-19 vaccine. Here the CDR3 DNA reads TGTGCCAGCAGCCCCCACGAGGGGACTGAAGCTTTCTTT. Amino acid sequence: CASSPHEGTEAFF. Complete variable domain (other parts from reference TRBV7-2 and TRBJ1-1): GAGVSQSPSNKVTEKGKDVELRCDPISGHTALYWYRQSLGQGLEFLIYFQGNSAPDKSGLPSDRFSAERTGGSVSTLTIQRTQQEDSAVYLCASSPHEGTEAFFGQGTRLTVV.